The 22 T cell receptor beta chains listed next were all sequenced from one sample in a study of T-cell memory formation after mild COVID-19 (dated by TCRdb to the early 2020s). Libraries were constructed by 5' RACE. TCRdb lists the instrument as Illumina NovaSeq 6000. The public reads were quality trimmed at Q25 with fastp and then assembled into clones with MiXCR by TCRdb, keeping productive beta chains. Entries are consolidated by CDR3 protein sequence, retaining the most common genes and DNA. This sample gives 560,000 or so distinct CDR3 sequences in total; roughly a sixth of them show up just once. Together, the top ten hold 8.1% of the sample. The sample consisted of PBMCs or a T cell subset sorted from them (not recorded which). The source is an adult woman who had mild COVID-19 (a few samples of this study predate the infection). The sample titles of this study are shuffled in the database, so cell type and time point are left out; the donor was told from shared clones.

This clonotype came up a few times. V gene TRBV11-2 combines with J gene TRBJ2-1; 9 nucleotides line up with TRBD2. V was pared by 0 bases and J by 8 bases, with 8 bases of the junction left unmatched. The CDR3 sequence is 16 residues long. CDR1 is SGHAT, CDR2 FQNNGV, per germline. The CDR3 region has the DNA TGTGCCAGCAGCTTAGATACTAGCGGGCCAGGGGATGAGCAGTTCTTC. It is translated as CASSLDTSGPGDEQFF.

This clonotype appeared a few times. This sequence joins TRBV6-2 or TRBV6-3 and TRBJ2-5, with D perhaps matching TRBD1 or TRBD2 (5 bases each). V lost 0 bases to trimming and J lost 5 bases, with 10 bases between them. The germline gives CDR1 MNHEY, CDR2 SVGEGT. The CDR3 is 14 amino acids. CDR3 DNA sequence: TGTGCCAGCAGTTACTCGAGAGGGGTGGAGACCCAGTACTTC. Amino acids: CASSYSRGVETQYF.

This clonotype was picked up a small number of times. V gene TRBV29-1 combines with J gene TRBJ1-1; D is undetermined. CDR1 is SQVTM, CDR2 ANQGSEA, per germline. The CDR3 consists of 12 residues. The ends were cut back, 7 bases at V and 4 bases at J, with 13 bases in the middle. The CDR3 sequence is CSGRVRTTEAFF. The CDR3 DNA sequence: TGCAGCGGCCGAGTGAGGACCACTGAAGCTTTCTTT.

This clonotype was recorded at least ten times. The chain's CDR3 is CASSWGDGHTDTQYF. CDR3 bases: TGCGCCAGCAGCTGGGGGGACGGACACACAGATACGCAGTATTTT. The gene calls are TRBV5-1 and TRBJ2-3; TRBD2 might be the D (6 bases). V was clipped by 3 bases and J by 2 bases, with 13 bases between them. The CDR3 runs 15 residues. In germline, CDR1 is SGHRS, CDR2 YFSETQ.

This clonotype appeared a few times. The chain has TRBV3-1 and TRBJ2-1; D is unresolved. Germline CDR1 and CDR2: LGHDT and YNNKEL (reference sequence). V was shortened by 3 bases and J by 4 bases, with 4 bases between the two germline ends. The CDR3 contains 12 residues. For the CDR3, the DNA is TGTGCCAGCAGCCAGGAATACAATGAGCAGTTCTTC. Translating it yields CASSQEYNEQFF.

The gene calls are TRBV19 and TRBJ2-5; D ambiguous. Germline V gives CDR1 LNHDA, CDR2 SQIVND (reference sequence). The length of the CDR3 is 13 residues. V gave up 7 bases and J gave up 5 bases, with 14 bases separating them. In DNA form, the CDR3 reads TGTGCCAGTATTGGGCGAGAGGCGGAGACCCAGTACTTC. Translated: CASIGREAETQYF.

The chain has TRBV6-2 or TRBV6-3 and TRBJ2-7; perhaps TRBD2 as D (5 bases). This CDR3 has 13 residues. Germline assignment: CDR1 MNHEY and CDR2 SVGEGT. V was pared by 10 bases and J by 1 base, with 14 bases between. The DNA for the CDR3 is TGTGCCACGCTGGAGGTGCAATCCTACGAGCAGTACTTC. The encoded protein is CATLEVQSYEQYF.

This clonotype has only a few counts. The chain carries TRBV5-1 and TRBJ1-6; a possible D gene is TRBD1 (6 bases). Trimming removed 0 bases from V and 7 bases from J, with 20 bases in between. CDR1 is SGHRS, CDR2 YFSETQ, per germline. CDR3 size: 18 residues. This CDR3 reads CASSLEGQGLLKNSPLHF. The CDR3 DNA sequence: TGCGCCAGCAGCTTGGAGGGGCAGGGGCTGCTAAAAAATTCACCCCTCCACTTT. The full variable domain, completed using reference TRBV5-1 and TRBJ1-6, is KAGVTQTPRYLIKTRGQQVTLSCSPISGHRSVSWYQQTPGQGLQFLFEYFSETQRNKGNFPGRFSGRQFSNSRSEMNVSTLELGDSALYLCASSLEGQGLLKNSPLHFGNGTRLTVT.

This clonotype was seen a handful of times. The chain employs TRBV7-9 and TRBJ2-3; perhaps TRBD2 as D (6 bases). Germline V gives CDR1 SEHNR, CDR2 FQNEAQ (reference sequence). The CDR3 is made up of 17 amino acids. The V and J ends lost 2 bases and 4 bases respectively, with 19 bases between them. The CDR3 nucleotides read TGTGCCAGCAGCTTATCCCGGGACTCCCCTTTTGCAGATACGCAGTATTTT. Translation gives CASSLSRDSPFADTQYF.

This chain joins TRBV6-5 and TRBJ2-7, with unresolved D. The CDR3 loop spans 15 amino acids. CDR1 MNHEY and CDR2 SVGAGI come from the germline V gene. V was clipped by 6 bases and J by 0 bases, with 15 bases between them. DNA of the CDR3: TGTGCCAGCAGCCCTTCCAGGACCAGCTCCTACGAGCAGTACTTC. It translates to CASSPSRTSSYEQYF.

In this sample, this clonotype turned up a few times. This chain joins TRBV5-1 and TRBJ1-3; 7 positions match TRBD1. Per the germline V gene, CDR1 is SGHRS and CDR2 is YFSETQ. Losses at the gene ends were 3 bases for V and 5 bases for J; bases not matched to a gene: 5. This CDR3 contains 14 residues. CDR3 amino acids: CASSSGDSRNTIYF. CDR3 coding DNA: TGCGCCAGCAGCTCCGGGGACAGTCGAAACACCATATATTTT.

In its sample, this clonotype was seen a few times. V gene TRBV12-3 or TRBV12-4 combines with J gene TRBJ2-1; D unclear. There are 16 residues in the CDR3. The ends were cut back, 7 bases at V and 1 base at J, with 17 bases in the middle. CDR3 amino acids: CASTLGMWGSYNEQFF. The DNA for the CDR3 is TGTGCCAGCACTCTGGGGATGTGGGGATCCTACAATGAGCAGTTCTTC.

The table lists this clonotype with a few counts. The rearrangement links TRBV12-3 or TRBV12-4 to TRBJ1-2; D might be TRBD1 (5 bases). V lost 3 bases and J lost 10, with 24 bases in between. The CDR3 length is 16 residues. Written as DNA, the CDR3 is TGTGCCAGCAGTTTGGGACCGGGACTCACGGTGACTTACTACACCTTC. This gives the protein CASSLGPGLTVTYYTF.

The CDR3 spells CASSLDRIQGEQFF. In DNA, the CDR3 is TGTGCCAGCAGCTTAGATAGGATCCAGGGTGAGCAGTTCTTC. This chain connects TRBV11-3 to TRBJ2-1, with D tentatively TRBD1 (5 bases). The germline V gene encodes CDR1 SGHNT and CDR2 YENEEA. V lost 0 bases, J lost 9 bases, and 12 bases lay in between. The CDR3 spans 14 residues.

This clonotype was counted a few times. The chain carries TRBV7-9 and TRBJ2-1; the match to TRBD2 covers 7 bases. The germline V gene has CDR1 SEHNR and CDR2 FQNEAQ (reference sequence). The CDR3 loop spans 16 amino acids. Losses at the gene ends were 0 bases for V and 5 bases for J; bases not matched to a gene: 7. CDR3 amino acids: CASSLAGAGRHNEQFF. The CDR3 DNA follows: TGTGCCAGCAGCTTAGCAGGAGCGGGGAGGCACAATGAGCAGTTCTTC.

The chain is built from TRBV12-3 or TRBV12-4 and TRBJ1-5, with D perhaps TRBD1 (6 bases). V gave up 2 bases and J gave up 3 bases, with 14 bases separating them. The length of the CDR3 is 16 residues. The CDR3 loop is CASSLSASGVNQPQHF. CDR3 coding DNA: TGTGCCAGCAGTTTAAGCGCGTCAGGGGTCAATCAGCCCCAGCATTTT.

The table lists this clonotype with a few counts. The DNA of the CDR3 is TGTGCCAGCAGCCTAAAAGGGTTGGCCAATGAAAAACTGTTTTTT. Protein sequence: CASSLKGLANEKLFF. This rearrangement joins TRBV27 to TRBJ1-4; D not certain. Germline V CDR1 and CDR2: MNHEY, SMNVEV (reference sequence). The ends were cut back, 6 bases at V and 5 bases at J, with 16 bases in the middle. CDR3 length: 15 amino acids.

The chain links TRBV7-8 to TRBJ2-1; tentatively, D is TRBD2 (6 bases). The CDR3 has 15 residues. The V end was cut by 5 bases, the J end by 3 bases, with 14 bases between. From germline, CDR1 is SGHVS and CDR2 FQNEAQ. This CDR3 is CASSLGGPRYNEQFF. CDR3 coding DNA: TGTGCCAGCAGCCTGGGGGGACCTCGCTACAATGAGCAGTTCTTC.

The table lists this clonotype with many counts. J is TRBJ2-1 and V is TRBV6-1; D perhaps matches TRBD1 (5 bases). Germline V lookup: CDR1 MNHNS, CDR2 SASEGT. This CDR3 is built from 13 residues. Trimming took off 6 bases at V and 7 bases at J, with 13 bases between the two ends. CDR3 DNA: TGTGCCAGCAGCTATGTAGGGGAAAATGAGCAGTTCTTC. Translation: CASSYVGENEQFF.

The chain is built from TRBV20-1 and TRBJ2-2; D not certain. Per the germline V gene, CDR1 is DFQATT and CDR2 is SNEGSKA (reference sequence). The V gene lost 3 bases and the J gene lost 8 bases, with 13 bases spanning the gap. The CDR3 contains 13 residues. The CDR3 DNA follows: TGCAGTGCTAGGGACCTCTATCGGGGGGAGCTGTTTTTT. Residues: CSARDLYRGELFF.

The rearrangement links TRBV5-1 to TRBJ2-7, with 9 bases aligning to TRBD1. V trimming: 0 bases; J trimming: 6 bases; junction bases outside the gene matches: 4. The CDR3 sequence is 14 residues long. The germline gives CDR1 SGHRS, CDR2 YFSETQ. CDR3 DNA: TGCGCCAGCAGCTTGGTTACAGGGGGCGGCGAGCAGTACTTC. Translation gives CASSLVTGGGEQYF.

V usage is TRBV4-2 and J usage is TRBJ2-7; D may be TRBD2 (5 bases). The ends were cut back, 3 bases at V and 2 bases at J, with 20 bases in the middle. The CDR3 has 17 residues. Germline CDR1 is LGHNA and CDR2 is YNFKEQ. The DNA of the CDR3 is TGTGCCAGCAGCCACCCCCTCGGGGATGCGGGTCCCTACGAGCAGTACTTC. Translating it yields CASSHPLGDAGPYEQYF.